Listed below are T cell receptor beta chains from one sample, sequenced in a study of radiotherapy plus CTLA-4 blockade in lung cancer. Assay: immunoSEQ multiplex PCR; the TCRdb copy retains only in-frame clones and omits some. The top ten hold about a quarter of the sample, which has about 49,000 clones, more than 75% seen once. The sample was peripheral blood, taken from a patient treated with radiotherapy plus ipilimumab. All receptors come from a human donor with non-small cell lung cancer whose response to radiotherapy plus ipilimumab could not be evaluated. Both conserved end residues are part of each CDR3. Each record gives: V gene, J gene, D gene, CDR3 DNA, CDR3 protein. D genes are given only for firm matches.

>TRBV28|TRBJ2-7|.
TGTGCCAGCAGTTTCCCGTTGTACGGTTCGTCGCTGTACGAGCAGTACTTC
CASSFPLYGSSLYEQYF
>TRBV6-6|TRBJ2-3|TRBD1
TGTGCCAGCAGTTACGTTCGGACAGGGGGCGCGGATACGCAGTATTTT
CASSYVRTGGADTQYF
>TRBV28|TRBJ1-2|.
TGTGCCAGCGGCTGGAGCTTCAATGGCTACACCTTC
CASGWSFNGYTF
>TRBV5-6|TRBJ2-1|TRBD2
TGTGCCAGCAGCGGAGCGGGTTTAGCGGGGAGGATGGGTGAGCAGTTCTTC
CASSGAGLAGRMGEQFF
>TRBV6-1|TRBJ2-6|.
TGTGCCAGCAGTGAAGCGAAGGGACAAATTCCTGGGGCCAACGTCCTGACTTTC
CASSEAKGQIPGANVLTF
>TRBV7-9|TRBJ1-2|TRBD1
TGTGCCAGCAGCTCTGGACAGGTCGTGGTCTATGGCTACACCTTC
CASSSGQVVVYGYTF
>TRBV28|TRBJ2-2|.
TGTGCCAGCAGGACATACGACAGAAACACCGGGGAGCTGTTTTTT
CASRTYDRNTGELFF
>TRBV28|TRBJ2-3|TRBD1
TGTGCCAGCAGTTTGAACGGGCAGGGGGCGCGGTATACGCAGTATTTT
CASSLNGQGARYTQYF
>TRBV5-1|TRBJ1-2|.
TGCGCCAGCAGCTTGTTACAGGGTTATGGCTACACCTTC
CASSLLQGYGYTF
>TRBV7-2|TRBJ1-6|.
TGTGCCAGCAGCTTGGGACGGGGGAATTCACCCCTCCACTTT
CASSLGRGNSPLHF
>TRBV29-1|TRBJ2-1|TRBD2
TGCAGCGTTGAACCTTGGGGGGGGGATGGTCTAGCGGAATACAATGAGCAGTTCTTC
CSVEPWGGDGLAEYNEQFF
>TRBV28|TRBJ2-7|TRBD1
TGTGCCAGCAGTTTAATTTCCCAGGGGGTTGTCTACGAGCAGTACTTC
CASSLISQGVVYEQYF
>TRBV5-6|TRBJ2-1|TRBD1
TGTGCCAGCAGCTTGACAGGGACAGGGAGGCGTGAGCAGTTCTTC
CASSLTGTGRREQFF
>TRBV5-8|TRBJ1-5|.
TGTGCCAGCAGCTTCAGGGGTAGCAATCAGCCCCAGCATTTT
CASSFRGSNQPQHF